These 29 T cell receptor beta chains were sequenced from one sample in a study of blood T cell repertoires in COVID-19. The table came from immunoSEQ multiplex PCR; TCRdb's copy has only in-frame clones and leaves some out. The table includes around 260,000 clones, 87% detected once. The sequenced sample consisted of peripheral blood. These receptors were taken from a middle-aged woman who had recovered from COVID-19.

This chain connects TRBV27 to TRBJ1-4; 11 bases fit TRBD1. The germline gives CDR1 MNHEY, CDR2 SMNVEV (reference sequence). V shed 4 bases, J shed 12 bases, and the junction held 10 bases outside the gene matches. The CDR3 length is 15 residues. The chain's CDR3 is CASSSGTGGSRQLFF. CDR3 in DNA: TGTGCCAGCAGTTCCGGGACAGGGGGTAGTCGGCAACTGTTTTTT.

This CDR3 reads CASSEGPPLDQPQHF. In nucleotides, the CDR3 is TGTGCCAGCAGTGAGGGGCCGCCTTTGGATCAGCCCCAGCATTTT. The V call is TRBV6-1, the J call TRBJ1-5; the D gene is possibly TRBD1 (5 bases). The V end lost 3 bases, the J end lost 5 bases, and 14 bases lay between the germline ends. CDR1 MNHNS and CDR2 SASEGT come from the germline V gene. The CDR3 runs 15 residues.

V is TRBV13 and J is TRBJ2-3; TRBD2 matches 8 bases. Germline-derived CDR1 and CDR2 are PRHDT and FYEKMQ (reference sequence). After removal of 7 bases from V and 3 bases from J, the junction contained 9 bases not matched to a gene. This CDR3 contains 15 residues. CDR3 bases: TGTGCCAGCACCCTTCGGGGGGGGCTGACAGATACGCAGTATTTT. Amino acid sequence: CASTLRGGLTDTQYF.

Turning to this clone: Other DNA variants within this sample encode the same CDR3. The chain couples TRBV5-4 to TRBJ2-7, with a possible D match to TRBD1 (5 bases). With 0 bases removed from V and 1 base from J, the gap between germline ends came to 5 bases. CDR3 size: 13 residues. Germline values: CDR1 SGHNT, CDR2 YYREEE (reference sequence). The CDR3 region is CASSLGQSYEQYF. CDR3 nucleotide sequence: TGTGCCAGCAGCTTGGGACAGTCCTACGAGCAGTACTTC.

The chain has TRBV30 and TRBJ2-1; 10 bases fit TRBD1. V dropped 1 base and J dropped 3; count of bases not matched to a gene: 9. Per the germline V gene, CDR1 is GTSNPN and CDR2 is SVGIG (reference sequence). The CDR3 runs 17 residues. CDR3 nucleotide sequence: TGTGCCTGGAGTGCAGCCGGGACAGGGGTTGTCTACAATGAGCAGTTCTTC. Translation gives CAWSAAGTGVVYNEQFF.

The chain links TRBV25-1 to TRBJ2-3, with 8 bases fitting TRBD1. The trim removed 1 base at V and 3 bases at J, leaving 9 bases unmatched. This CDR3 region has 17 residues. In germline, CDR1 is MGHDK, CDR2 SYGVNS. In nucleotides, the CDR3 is TGTGCCAGCAGTGAATCGGGGGCCAGGGGGCGGACAGATACGCAGTATTTT. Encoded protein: CASSESGARGRTDTQYF.

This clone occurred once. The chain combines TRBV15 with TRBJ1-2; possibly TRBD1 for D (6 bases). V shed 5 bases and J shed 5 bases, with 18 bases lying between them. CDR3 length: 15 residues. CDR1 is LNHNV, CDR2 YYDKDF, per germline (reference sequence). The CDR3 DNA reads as TGTGCCACCAGCGGAAGACAGGCGAGGTGGTATGGCTACACCTTC. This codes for CATSGRQARWYGYTF.

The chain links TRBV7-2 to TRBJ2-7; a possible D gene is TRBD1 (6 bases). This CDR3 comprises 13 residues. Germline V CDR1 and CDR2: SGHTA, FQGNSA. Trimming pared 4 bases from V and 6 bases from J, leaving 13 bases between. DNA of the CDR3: TGTGCCAGCAGCTCCGGACAGTTCGGCGAGCAGTACTTC. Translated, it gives CASSSGQFGEQYF.

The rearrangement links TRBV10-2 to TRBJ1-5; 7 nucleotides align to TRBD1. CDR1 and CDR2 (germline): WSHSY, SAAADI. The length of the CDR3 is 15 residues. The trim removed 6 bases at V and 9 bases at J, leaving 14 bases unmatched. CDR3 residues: CASRYGQAPGAPQHF. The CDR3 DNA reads TGCGCCAGCAGGTACGGACAGGCCCCCGGGGCGCCCCAGCATTTT.

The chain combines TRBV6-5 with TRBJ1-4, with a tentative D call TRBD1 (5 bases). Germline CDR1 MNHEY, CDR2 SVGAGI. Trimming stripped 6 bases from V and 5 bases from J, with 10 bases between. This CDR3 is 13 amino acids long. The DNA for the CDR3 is TGTGCCAGCAGCGTACAGGCAAATGAAAAACTGTTTTTT. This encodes CASSVQANEKLFF.

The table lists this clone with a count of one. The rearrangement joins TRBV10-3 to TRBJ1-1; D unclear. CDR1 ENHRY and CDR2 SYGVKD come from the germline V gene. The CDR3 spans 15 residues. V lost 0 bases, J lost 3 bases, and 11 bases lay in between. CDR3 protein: CAISESWPRDTEAFF. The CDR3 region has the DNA TGTGCCATCAGTGAGTCGTGGCCCCGTGACACTGAAGCTTTCTTT.

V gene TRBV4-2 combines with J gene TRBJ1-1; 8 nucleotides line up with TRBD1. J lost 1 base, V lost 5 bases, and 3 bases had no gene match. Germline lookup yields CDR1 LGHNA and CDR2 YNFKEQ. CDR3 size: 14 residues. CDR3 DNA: TGTGCCAGCAGCTTGGACAGGGCGAACACTGAAGCTTTCTTT. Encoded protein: CASSLDRANTEAFF.

CDR3 coding DNA: TGCGCCAGCAGCCGCAGCAGGGCACCAACCTACGAGCAGTACTTC. The encoded protein is CASSRSRAPTYEQYF. The chain joins TRBV4-3 to TRBJ2-7, with D possibly matching TRBD1 (5 bases). CDR1 is LGHNA, CDR2 YSLEER, per germline. The CDR3 is 15 amino acids. Trimming removed 4 bases from V and 2 bases from J, with 15 bases in between.

The CDR3 nucleotides read TGTGCCAGCTCACCCCCCGTCGGGGGGGGTACCGAGCAGTACTTC. It codes for CASSPPVGGGTEQYF. This chain links TRBV18 with TRBJ2-7; 8 positions agree with TRBD2. This CDR3 comprises 15 residues. Germline-derived CDR1 and CDR2 are KGHSH and LQKENI. J lost 6 bases, V lost 3 bases, and 10 bases had no gene match.

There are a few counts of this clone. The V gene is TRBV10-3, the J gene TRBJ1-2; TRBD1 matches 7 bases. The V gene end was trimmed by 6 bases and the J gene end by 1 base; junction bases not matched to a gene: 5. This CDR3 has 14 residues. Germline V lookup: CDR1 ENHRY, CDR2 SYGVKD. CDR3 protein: CAIRRDSVNYGYTF. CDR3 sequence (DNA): TGTGCCATCAGGAGGGACAGTGTTAACTATGGCTACACCTTC.

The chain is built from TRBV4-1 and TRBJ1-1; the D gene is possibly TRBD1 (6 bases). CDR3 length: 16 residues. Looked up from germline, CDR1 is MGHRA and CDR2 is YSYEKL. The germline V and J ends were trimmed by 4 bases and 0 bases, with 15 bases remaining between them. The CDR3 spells CASSPDSTIMNTEAFF. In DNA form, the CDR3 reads TGCGCCAGCAGCCCGGACAGCACTATAATGAACACTGAAGCTTTCTTT.

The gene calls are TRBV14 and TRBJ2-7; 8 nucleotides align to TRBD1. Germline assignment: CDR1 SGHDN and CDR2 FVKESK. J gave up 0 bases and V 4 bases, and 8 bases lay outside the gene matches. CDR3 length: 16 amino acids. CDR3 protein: CASSLLGQANSYEQYF. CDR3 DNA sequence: TGTGCCAGCAGCCTCTTGGGACAGGCAAACTCCTACGAGCAGTACTTC.

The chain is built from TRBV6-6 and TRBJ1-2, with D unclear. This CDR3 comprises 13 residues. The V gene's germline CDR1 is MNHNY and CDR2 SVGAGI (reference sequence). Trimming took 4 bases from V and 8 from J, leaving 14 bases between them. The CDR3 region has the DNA TGTGCCAGCAGTTCAGCAAACAGCCTGGGCTACACCTTC. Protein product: CASSSANSLGYTF.

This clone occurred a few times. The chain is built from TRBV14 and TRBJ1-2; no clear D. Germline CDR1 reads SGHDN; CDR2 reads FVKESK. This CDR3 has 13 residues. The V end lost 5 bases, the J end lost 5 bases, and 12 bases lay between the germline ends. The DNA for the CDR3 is TGTGCCAGCAGCTCCGGACTCCAATATGGCTACACCTTC. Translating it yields CASSSGLQYGYTF.

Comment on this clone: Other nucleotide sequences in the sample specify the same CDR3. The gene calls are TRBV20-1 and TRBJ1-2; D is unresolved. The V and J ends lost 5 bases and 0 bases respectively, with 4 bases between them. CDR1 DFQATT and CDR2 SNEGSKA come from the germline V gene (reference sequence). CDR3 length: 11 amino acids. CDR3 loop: CSAPANYGYTF. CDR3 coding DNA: TGCAGTGCTCCAGCTAACTATGGCTACACCTTC.

Here the CDR3 reads CASSLDGGDSYNEQFF. CDR3 DNA sequence: TGTGCCAGCAGCTTGGATGGGGGGGATTCCTACAATGAGCAGTTCTTC. This chain connects TRBV5-4 to TRBJ2-1; TRBD2 aligns across 7 bases. Germline V gene lookup returns CDR1 SGHNT and CDR2 YYREEE (reference sequence). V lost 0 bases, J lost 1 base, and 4 bases stayed unmatched. The CDR3 totals 16 residues.

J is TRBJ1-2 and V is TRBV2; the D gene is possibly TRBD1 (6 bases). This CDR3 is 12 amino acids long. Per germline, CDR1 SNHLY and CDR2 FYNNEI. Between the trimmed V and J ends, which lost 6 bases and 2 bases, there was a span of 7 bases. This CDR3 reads CASSTGNYGYTF. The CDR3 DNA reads TGTGCCAGCAGCACAGGGAACTATGGCTACACCTTC.

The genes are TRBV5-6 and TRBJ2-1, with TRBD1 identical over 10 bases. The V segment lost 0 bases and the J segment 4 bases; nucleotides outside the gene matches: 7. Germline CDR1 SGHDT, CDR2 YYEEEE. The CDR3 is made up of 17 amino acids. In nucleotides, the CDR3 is TGTGCCAGCAGCTTGGGGTTGGGGACAGGGGAATACAATGAGCAGTTCTTC. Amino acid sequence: CASSLGLGTGEYNEQFF.

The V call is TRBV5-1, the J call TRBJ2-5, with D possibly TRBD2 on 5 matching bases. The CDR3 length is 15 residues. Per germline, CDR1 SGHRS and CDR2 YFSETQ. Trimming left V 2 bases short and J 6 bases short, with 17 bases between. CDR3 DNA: TGCGCCAGCAGCTTACAAACTAGTGCCGGAAAGACCCAGTACTTC. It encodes CASSLQTSAGKTQYF.

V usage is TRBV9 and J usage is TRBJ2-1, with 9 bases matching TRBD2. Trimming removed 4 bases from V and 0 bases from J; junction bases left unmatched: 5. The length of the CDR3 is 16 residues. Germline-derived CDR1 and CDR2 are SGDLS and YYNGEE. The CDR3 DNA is TGTGCCAGCAGCCCTAGCGGGGTTAGCTCCTACAATGAGCAGTTCTTC. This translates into CASSPSGVSSYNEQFF.

In DNA form, the CDR3 reads TGCGCCAGCAGCTTGGGTTTCGGGGGGAGCACAGATACGCAGTATTTT. It translates to CASSLGFGGSTDTQYF. This chain links TRBV5-1 with TRBJ2-3; 7 nucleotides agree with TRBD2. In germline, CDR1 is SGHRS, CDR2 YFSETQ. Trimming at V came to 0 bases and at J to 0 bases, leaving 4 bases not matched to a gene. This CDR3 spans 16 amino acids.

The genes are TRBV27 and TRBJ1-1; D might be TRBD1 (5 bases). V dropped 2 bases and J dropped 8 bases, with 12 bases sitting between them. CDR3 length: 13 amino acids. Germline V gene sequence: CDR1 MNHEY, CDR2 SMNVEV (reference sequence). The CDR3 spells CASSLRWGVEAFF. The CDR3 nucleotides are TGTGCCAGCAGTTTACGGTGGGGGGTGGAAGCTTTCTTT.

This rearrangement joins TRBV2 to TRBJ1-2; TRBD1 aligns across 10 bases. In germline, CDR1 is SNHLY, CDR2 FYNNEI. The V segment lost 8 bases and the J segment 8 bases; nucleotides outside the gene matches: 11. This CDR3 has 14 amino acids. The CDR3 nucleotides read TGTGCCAGCGGGGGGGACAGGGGATTTTGGGGCTACACCTTC. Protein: CASGGDRGFWGYTF. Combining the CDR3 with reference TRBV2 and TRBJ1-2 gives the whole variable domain EPEVTQTPSHQVTQMGQEVILRCVPISNHLYFYWYRQILGQKVEFLVSFYNNEISEKSEIFDDQFSVERPDGSNFTLKIRSTKLEDSAMYFCASGGDRGFWGYTFGSGTRLTVV.

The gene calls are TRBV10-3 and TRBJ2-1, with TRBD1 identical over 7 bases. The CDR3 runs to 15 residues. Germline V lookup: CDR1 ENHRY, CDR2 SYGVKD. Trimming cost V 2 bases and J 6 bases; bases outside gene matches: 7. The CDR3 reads CAISETTGLANEQFF. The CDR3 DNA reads TGTGCCATCAGTGAGACGACAGGGCTCGCCAATGAGCAGTTCTTC.